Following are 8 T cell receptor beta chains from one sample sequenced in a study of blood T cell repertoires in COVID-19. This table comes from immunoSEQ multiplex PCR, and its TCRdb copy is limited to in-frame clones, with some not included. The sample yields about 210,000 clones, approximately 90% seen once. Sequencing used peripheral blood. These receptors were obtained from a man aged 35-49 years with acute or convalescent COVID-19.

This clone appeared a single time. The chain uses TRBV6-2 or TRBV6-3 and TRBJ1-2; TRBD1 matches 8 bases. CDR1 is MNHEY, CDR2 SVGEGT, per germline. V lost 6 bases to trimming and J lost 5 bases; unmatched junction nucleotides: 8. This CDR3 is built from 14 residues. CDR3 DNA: TGTGCCAGCAGCACAAACACAGGGGGATATGGCTACACCTTC. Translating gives CASSTNTGGYGYTF.

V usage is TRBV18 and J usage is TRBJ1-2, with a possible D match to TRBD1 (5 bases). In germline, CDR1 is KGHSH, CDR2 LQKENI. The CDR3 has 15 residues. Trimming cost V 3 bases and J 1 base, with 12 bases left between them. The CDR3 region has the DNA TGTGCCAGCTCACCGACGAGACAGATTAACTATGGCTACACCTTC. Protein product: CASSPTRQINYGYTF.

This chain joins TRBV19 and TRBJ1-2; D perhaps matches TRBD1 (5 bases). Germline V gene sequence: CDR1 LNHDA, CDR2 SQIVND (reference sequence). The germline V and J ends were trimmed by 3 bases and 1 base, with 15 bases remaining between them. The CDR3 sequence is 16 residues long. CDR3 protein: CASSITGAVGNYGYTF. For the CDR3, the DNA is TGTGCCAGTAGTATCACTGGGGCAGTAGGTAACTATGGCTACACCTTC.

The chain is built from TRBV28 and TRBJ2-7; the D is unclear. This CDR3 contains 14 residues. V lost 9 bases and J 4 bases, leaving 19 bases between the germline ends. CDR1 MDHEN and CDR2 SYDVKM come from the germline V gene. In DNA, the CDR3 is TGTGCCAGAGAGGCGGCTCGCTGGCCTTACGAGCAGTACTTC. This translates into CAREAARWPYEQYF.

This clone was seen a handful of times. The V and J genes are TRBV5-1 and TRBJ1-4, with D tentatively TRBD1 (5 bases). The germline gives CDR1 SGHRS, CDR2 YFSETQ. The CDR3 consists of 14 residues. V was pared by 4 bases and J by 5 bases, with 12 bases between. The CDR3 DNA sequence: TGCGCCAGCAGCGCAGACAGTACAAATGAAAAACTGTTTTTT. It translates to CASSADSTNEKLFF.

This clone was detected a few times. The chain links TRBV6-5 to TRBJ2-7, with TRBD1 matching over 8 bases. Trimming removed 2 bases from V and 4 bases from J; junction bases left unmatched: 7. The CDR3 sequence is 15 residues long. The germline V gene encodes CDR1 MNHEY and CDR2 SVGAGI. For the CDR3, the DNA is TGTGCCAGCAGTTACGGGCAGGGGGCACTTTACGAGCAGTACTTC. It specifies CASSYGQGALYEQYF.

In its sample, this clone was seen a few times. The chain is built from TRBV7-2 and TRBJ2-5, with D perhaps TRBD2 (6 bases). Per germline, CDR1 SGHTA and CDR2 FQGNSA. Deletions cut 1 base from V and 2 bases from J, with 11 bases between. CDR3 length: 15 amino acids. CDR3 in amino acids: CASSLVGGIQETQYF. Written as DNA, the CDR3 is TGTGCCAGCAGCTTAGTCGGCGGGATTCAAGAGACCCAGTACTTC.

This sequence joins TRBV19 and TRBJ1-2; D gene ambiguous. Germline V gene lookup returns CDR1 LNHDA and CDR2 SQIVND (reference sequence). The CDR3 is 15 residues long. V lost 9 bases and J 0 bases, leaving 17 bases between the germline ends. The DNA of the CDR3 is TGTGCCAGCTCCCCGTCCACGGGAGCTAACTATGGCTACACCTTC. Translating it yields CASSPSTGANYGYTF.